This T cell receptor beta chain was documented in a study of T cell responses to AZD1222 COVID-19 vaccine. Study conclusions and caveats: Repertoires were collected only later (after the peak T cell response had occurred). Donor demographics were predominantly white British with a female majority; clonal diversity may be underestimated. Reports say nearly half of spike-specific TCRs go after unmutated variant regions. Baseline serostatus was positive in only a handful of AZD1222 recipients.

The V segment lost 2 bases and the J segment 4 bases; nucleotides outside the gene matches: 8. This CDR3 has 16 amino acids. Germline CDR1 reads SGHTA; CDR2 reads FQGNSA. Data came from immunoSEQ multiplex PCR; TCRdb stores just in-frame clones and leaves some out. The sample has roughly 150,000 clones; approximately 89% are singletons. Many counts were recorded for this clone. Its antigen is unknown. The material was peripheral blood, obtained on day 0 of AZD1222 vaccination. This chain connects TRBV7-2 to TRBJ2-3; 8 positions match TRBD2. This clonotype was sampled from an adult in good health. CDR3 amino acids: CASSLLAGGFSDTQYF. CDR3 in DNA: TGTGCCAGCAGCTTACTCGCGGGAGGTTTTTCAGATACGCAGTATTTT.